This T cell receptor (beta chain) originates from a study of cytomegalovirus exposure and HLA in healthy donors. Study-wide results and caveats: In an earlier analysis, productive rearrangement rates for most beta V segments clustered near 87% or 30%.

The PCR was carried out with 60 Vbeta primers and 13 Jbeta primers. Assay used: immunoSEQ multiplex PCR; TCRdb lists only in-frame clones, some missing. The top ten hold around 1.2% of the sample, which has some 140,000 clones, 73% seen once. In regard to this clone: Its cognate antigen is unknown.

V was cut by 1 base and J by 4 bases, with 12 bases left in between. The germline V gene encodes CDR1 SGHDT and CDR2 YYEEEE. This CDR3 is 15 amino acids long. V usage is TRBV5-6 and J usage is TRBJ2-1, with D maybe TRBD2 (6 bases). This sequence was found in a woman aged 40 to 50 in good health and CMV-seronegative. The sequenced sample consisted of PBMCs. CDR3 DNA sequence: TGTGCCAGCAGCTTGCGGGGGATCGTATACAATGAGCAGTTCTTC. It is translated as CASSLRGIVYNEQFF.